This T cell receptor (beta chain) originates from a study of blood T cell repertoires in COVID-19. About the study: Whether acute or convalescent, the COVID-19 samples came from the United States, Italy and Spain. T cells, B-cell-depleted T cells, or PBMCs supplied cDNA or gDNA.

Germline CDR1 SNHLY, CDR2 FYNNEI. V lost 5 bases and J 2 bases, leaving 9 bases between the germline ends. The CDR3 has 13 amino acids. Repertoires were generated with immunoSEQ multiplex PCR, while TCRdb's copy carries only in-frame clones and drops some. The profile covers 94,000 or so clones, with around nine tenths appearing a single time and roughly 5% taken by the ten largest. The V call is TRBV2, the J call TRBJ2-5; TRBD2 is a possible D gene (6 bases). This clonotype was sampled from a woman of 80 years or more with active COVID-19. The source material was peripheral blood. The chain's CDR3 is CASSPGEQETQYF. The CDR3 bases are TGTGCCAGCAGTCCGGGGGAACAAGAGACCCAGTACTTC.